Below, 28 T cell receptor beta chains from the same sample are listed, as sequenced in a study of blood T cell repertoires in COVID-19. The data were produced by immunoSEQ multiplex PCR, yet TCRdb's version contains in-frame clones alone and is incomplete. Of 30,000 or so clones in the sample, approximately 80% are singletons; the top ten hold 35%. The sequenced sample was peripheral blood. Receptors originate from a man older than 75 with acute or convalescent COVID-19.

This clone was seen only a few times. V usage is TRBV23-1 and J usage is TRBJ2-6; perhaps TRBD1 as D (5 bases). TRBV23-1 qualifies as an ORF whose function is uncertain. The CDR3 is 13 amino acids. Between the trimmed V and J ends, which lost 1 base and 14 bases, there was a span of 12 bases. The CDR3 DNA follows: TGCGCCAGCAGTCAATATTTAGGGGAACTCCTGACTTTC. This sequence encodes CASSQYLGELLTF.

This clone was seen a handful of times. The V and J genes are TRBV5-6 and TRBJ2-2, with TRBD2 matching over 12 bases. CDR1 SGHDT and CDR2 YYEEEE come from the germline V gene. CDR3 length: 16 residues. V lost 4 bases to trimming and J lost 8 bases; unmatched junction nucleotides: 9. CDR3 protein: CASSRGLAGPAGELFF. The CDR3 bases are TGTGCCAGCAGCCGTGGACTAGCGGGGCCTGCTGGGGAGCTGTTTTTT.

The chain employs TRBV5-1 and TRBJ2-3, with D unresolved. Germline CDR1 is SGHRS and CDR2 is YFSETQ. The CDR3 runs to 12 residues. Trimming pared 1 base from V and 5 bases from J, leaving 5 bases between. The chain's CDR3 is CASSLQVDTQYF. For the CDR3, the DNA is TGCGCCAGCAGCTTGCAGGTAGATACGCAGTATTTT.

Turning to this clone: Its ends do not fully match the called genes, so a read error is possible. The V call is TRBV19, the J call TRBJ2-6, with 8 bases that match TRBD1. Germline values: CDR1 LNHDA, CDR2 SQIVND (reference sequence). This CDR3 spans 14 amino acids. CDR3 region: CASSTPTGGNVLTF. In DNA, the CDR3 is TGTGCCAGTAGTACCCCAACAGGGGGCAACGTCCTGACTTTC.

The chain uses TRBV4-3 and TRBJ2-7, with 10 nucleotides matching TRBD2. From germline, CDR1 is LGHNA and CDR2 YSLEER. The junction had 3 bases not matched to a gene; V was cut back by 0 bases and J by 1 base. This CDR3 spans 16 amino acids. The CDR3 here is CASSQDSGGYSYEQYF. As DNA, the CDR3 is TGCGCCAGCAGCCAAGATAGCGGGGGGTATTCCTACGAGCAGTACTTC.

Points on this clone: Other DNA sequences in the sample encode the same CDR3. The chain has TRBV30 and TRBJ1-2; no clear D gene. V was shortened by 5 bases and J by 4 bases, with 11 bases between the two germline ends. The CDR3 extends over 12 amino acids. Germline V gives CDR1 GTSNPN, CDR2 SVGIG (reference sequence). CDR3 sequence (DNA): TGTGCCTGGTCCGCGGACTCCTATGGCTACACCTTC. It specifies CAWSADSYGYTF.

DNA for the CDR3: TGTGCCAGCAGCTTGCGGAGACTACTAAGCTCTGGGGCCAACGTCCTGACTTTC. It translates to CASSLRRLLSSGANVLTF. The genes are TRBV5-4 and TRBJ2-6; D may be TRBD2 (5 bases). V lost 1 base, J lost 0 bases, and 14 bases lay in between. This CDR3 is 18 amino acids long. CDR1 is SGHNT, CDR2 YYREEE, per germline (reference sequence).

The chain employs TRBV5-1 and TRBJ1-2, with D unresolved. CDR3 length equals 14 residues. Trimming took off 1 base at V and 4 bases at J, with 11 bases between the two ends. Germline-derived CDR1 and CDR2 are SGHRS and YFSETQ. This CDR3 is CASSLSPVAYGYTF. DNA for the CDR3: TGCGCCAGCAGCTTGTCGCCAGTGGCCTATGGCTACACCTTC.

The chain recombines TRBV19 with TRBJ2-7; no clear D. V was clipped by 5 bases and J by 4 bases, with 12 bases between them. The germline gives CDR1 LNHDA, CDR2 SQIVND (reference sequence). CDR3 length equals 13 residues. In nucleotides, the CDR3 is TGTGCCAGTAGTCTTACTCCAGGTTACGAGCAGTACTTC. Encoded protein: CASSLTPGYEQYF.

This clone was seen only once. V gene TRBV19 combines with J gene TRBJ2-3, with D maybe TRBD2 (5 bases). This CDR3 is 15 amino acids long. V was cut by 3 bases and J by 3 bases, with 13 bases left in between. Germline lookup yields CDR1 LNHDA and CDR2 SQIVND (reference sequence). The CDR3 protein is CASSISPGLTDTQYF. In DNA form, the CDR3 reads TGTGCCAGTAGTATTTCACCGGGGTTAACAGATACGCAGTATTTT. Complete variable domain (other parts from reference TRBV19 and TRBJ2-3): DGGITQSPKYLFRKEGQNVTLSCEQNLNHDAMYWYRQDPGQGLRLIYYSQIVNDFQKGDIAEGYSVSREKKESFPLTVTSAQKNPTAFYLCASSISPGLTDTQYFGPGTRLTVL.

The rearrangement links TRBV29-1 to TRBJ1-1; no firm D call. V was cut by 2 bases and J by 11 bases, with 12 bases left in between. The CDR3 is 11 residues long. Per germline, CDR1 SQVTM and CDR2 ANQGSEA. This CDR3 reads CSVESGGRAFF. CDR3 DNA: TGCAGCGTTGAATCTGGAGGTAGGGCTTTCTTT.

The chain uses TRBV5-6 and TRBJ1-1, with D maybe TRBD1 (6 bases). V was clipped by 4 bases and J by 5 bases, with 18 bases between them. There are 15 residues in the CDR3. In germline, CDR1 is SGHDT, CDR2 YYEEEE. The CDR3 protein is CASSPRRGRGTEAFF. The CDR3 nucleotides are TGTGCCAGCAGCCCCAGGCGGGGGCGAGGGACTGAAGCTTTCTTT.

The rearrangement joins TRBV4-1 to TRBJ2-1; a possible D gene is TRBD2 (6 bases). Germline CDR1 and CDR2: MGHRA and YSYEKL. Trimming shortened V by 4 bases and J by 1 base, and 8 bases separated the two germline ends. This CDR3 has 14 residues. The CDR3, as DNA: TGCGCCAGCAGCCCCGGGGGTTCCTACAATGAGCAGTTCTTC. Protein sequence: CASSPGGSYNEQFF.

A few counts support this clone. This chain joins TRBV2 and TRBJ1-6; D gene ambiguous. V was cut by 4 bases and J by 8 bases, with 9 bases left in between. Germline CDR1 reads SNHLY; CDR2 reads FYNNEI. This CDR3 comprises 13 residues. This CDR3 is CASSVEGDSPLHF. As DNA, the CDR3 is TGTGCCAGCAGTGTGGAGGGAGATTCACCCCTCCACTTT.

The CDR3 spells CASSLGGFRSAEAFF. CDR3 DNA: TGTGCCAGCAGCTTAGGGGGGTTTAGGTCTGCTGAAGCTTTCTTT. This chain links TRBV7-3 with TRBJ1-1, with a weak D call TRBD1 (5 bases). V gave up 2 bases and J gave up 6 bases, with 16 bases separating them. There are 15 residues in the CDR3. Germline V lookup: CDR1 SGHTA, CDR2 FQGTGA.

The genes are TRBV3-1 (or the pseudogene TRBV3-2) and TRBJ2-3, with D possibly TRBD2 on 5 matching bases. The germline gives CDR1 LGHDT, CDR2 YNNKEL (reference sequence). The CDR3 runs 18 residues. The germline V and J ends were trimmed by 0 bases and 2 bases, with 18 bases remaining between them. The CDR3 loop is CASSQERSASGLTDTQYF. CDR3 in DNA: TGTGCCAGCAGCCAAGAAAGGAGTGCGAGCGGACTCACAGATACGCAGTATTTT.

The rearrangement uses TRBV5-1 and TRBJ2-1; 13 bases are shared with TRBD2. The germline CDR1 and CDR2 sequences are SGHRS and YFSETQ. The ends lost 8 bases at V and 0 bases at J; junction bases unmatched: 5. This CDR3 region has 16 residues. The CDR3 nucleotides are TGCGCCAGTCGACTAGCGGGGGGTAGCTCCTACAATGAGCAGTTCTTC. Translated, it gives CASRLAGGSSYNEQFF.

The chain couples TRBV11-2 to TRBJ1-6; maybe TRBD1 (5 bases). The germline V gene encodes CDR1 SGHAT and CDR2 FQNNGV. The CDR3 loop spans 13 amino acids. The V gene lost 1 base and the J gene lost 7 bases, with 5 bases spanning the gap. The CDR3 is CASSLGGNSPLHF. For the CDR3, the DNA is TGTGCCAGCAGCTTAGGGGGCAATTCACCCCTCCACTTT.

The count of this clone is one. The chain has TRBV5-1 and TRBJ2-3, with 9 bases matching TRBD1. The germline V gene encodes CDR1 SGHRS and CDR2 YFSETQ. The CDR3 totals 14 residues. Trimming cost V 8 bases and J 7 bases; bases outside gene matches: 11. The CDR3 region has the DNA TGCGCCAGTGGACGGGGACAGGGAATACATACGCAGTATTTT. It is translated as CASGRGQGIHTQYF.

This clone has only a few counts. The CDR3 reads CASSDTGGGPNSGYGYTF. CDR3 nucleotides: TGTGCCAGCAGTGACACGGGTGGGGGCCCTAATTCTGGCTATGGCTACACCTTC. The V gene is TRBV6-4, the J gene TRBJ1-2; the D gene is possibly TRBD1 (6 bases). Trimming removed 2 bases from V and 4 bases from J, with 23 bases in between. CDR3 length equals 18 residues. The V gene's germline CDR1 is MRHNA and CDR2 SNTAGT.

This clone has more than one count but fewer than ten. This chain links TRBV7-9 with TRBJ1-1; maybe TRBD1 (5 bases). The CDR3 length is 12 residues. The V end lost 5 bases, the J end lost 1 base, and 5 bases lay between the germline ends. Germline CDR1 is SEHNR and CDR2 is FQNEAQ (reference sequence). The DNA of the CDR3 is TGTGCCAGCAGCCAGGGGAACACTGAAGCTTTCTTT. Translating gives CASSQGNTEAFF.

The chain carries TRBV30 and TRBJ2-7; TRBD1 matches at 8 bases. In germline, CDR1 is GTSNPN, CDR2 SVGIG (reference sequence). Trimming took 0 bases from V and 6 from J; bases not matched to a gene: 7. CDR3 length equals 14 residues. The CDR3 reads CAWSVTGGLPEQYF. DNA of the CDR3: TGTGCCTGGAGTGTTACAGGGGGGCTACCCGAGCAGTACTTC.

The chain recombines TRBV3-1 (or the pseudogene TRBV3-2) with TRBJ1-1; 7 bases align to TRBD1. V shed 4 bases and J 5 bases; nucleotides not matched to a gene: 1. In germline, CDR1 is LGHDT, CDR2 YNNKEL (reference sequence). This CDR3 has 12 residues. The CDR3 here is CASSPGGTEAFF. CDR3 nucleotides: TGTGCCAGCAGCCCAGGGGGAACTGAAGCTTTCTTT.

Here the CDR3 reads CASSPRGRSVDTGELFF. Written as DNA, the CDR3 is TGTGCCAGTAGTCCAAGAGGTAGATCGGTAGACACCGGGGAGCTGTTTTTT. The V and J genes are TRBV19 and TRBJ2-2; D is ambiguous. The CDR3 contains 17 residues. Germline CDR1 LNHDA, CDR2 SQIVND (reference sequence). The germline V and J ends were trimmed by 5 bases and 3 bases, with 19 bases remaining between them.

This clone appeared a few times. This chain links TRBV7-9 with TRBJ1-2; tentative D call: TRBD1 (6 bases). The CDR3 sequence is 13 residues long. Germline-derived CDR1 and CDR2 are SEHNR and FQNEAQ (reference sequence). With 5 bases removed from V and 7 bases from J, the gap between germline ends came to 14 bases. The CDR3 DNA is TGTGCCAGCAGCATGGAACAGGGCGGTGGCTACACCTTC. Translation gives CASSMEQGGGYTF.

This chain uses TRBV11-2 with TRBJ2-3; D may be TRBD1 (6 bases). V gave up 2 bases and J gave up 2 bases, with 17 bases separating them. The CDR3 covers 17 residues. CDR1 and CDR2 (germline): SGHAT, FQNNGV. Written as DNA, the CDR3 is TGTGCCAGCAGCTTAAACCCGCCACAGGGAACCACAGATACGCAGTATTTT. This translates into CASSLNPPQGTTDTQYF.

In this sample, this clone turned up once. This chain joins TRBV19 and TRBJ2-3, with D tentatively TRBD2 (6 bases). This CDR3 has 15 amino acids. V lost 1 base and J 6 bases, leaving 14 bases between the germline ends. Germline CDR1 reads LNHDA; CDR2 reads SQIVND (reference sequence). The CDR3, as DNA: TGTGCCAGTAGTATAGCTGCCGGGACTTCGGATACGCAGTATTTT. It translates to CASSIAAGTSDTQYF.

The chain links TRBV2 to TRBJ1-2; a possible D gene is TRBD1 (6 bases). The germline V gene has CDR1 SNHLY and CDR2 FYNNEI. This CDR3 has 16 amino acids. Between the trimmed V and J ends, which lost 2 bases and 3 bases, there was a span of 16 bases. The CDR3 DNA reads as TGTGCCAGCAGTGAACCTCAACAGGGACCATACTATGGCTACACCTTC. Its translation: CASSEPQQGPYYGYTF.